The T cell receptor beta chain described here comes from a study of blood T cell repertoires in COVID-19. Study details: Whether acute or convalescent, the COVID-19 samples came from the United States, Italy and Spain.

In the authors' workflow: It was from reference gene primer amplification that nucleated cell counts were estimated. The assay was immunoSEQ multiplex PCR, and TCRdb's table has in-frame clones only and misses some. From that table come the V and J calls and clone size; the DNA was used to work out D and trimming. The sample records more than 80,000 clones, around three quarters being singletons. Deletions cut 3 bases from V and 0 bases from J, with 17 bases between. The CDR3 consists of 17 residues. CDR1 and CDR2 from the germline V gene are SGHAT and FQNNGV. Input material: peripheral blood. The TCR originated in a woman aged 60-75 years in a cohort sampled during active or convalescent COVID-19. The V call is TRBV11-2, the J call TRBJ1-1; possible D gene TRBD1, 5 bases. This CDR3 is CASSFLLGGRMNTEAFF. Written as DNA, the CDR3 is TGTGCCAGCAGCTTCCTCTTGGGGGGGAGGATGAACACTGAAGCTTTCTTT.